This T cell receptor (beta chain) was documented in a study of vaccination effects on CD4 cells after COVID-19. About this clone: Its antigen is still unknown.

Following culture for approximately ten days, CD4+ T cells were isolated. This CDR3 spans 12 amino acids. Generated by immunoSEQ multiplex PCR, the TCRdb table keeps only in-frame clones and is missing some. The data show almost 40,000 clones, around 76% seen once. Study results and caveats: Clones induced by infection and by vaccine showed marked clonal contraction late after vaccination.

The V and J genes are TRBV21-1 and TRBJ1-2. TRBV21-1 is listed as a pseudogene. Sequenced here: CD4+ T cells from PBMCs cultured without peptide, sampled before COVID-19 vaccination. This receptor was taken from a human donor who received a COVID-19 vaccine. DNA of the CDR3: TGTGCCAGCAGCAACGAGAACTATGGCTACACCTTC. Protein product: CASSNENYGYTF.